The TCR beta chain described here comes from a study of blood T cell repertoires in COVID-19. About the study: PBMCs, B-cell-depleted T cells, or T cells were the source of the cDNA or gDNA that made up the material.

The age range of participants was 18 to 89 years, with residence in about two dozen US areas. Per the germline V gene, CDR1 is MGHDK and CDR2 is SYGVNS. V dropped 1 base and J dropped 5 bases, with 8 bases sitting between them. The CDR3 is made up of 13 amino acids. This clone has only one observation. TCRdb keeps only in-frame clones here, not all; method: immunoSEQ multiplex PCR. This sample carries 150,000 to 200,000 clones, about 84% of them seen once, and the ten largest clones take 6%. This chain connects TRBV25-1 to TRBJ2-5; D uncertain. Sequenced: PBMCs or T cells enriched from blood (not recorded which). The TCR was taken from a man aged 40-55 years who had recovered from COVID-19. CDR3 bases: TGTGCCAGCAGTGAATCGGGTTGGGAGACCCAGTACTTC. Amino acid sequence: CASSESGWETQYF.